Listed here is a single TCR beta chain. This sample was included in a study of blood T cell repertoires in COVID-19. At the level of the study: Sites in the United States, Italy and Spain provided acute and convalescent COVID-19 samples. In each case, the material was cDNA or gDNA derived from T cells, B-cell-depleted T cells, or PBMCs.

Authors' analysis steps: Estimates of nucleated cell counts were drawn from the amplification of reference gene primers. TCRdb's table, derived via immunoSEQ multiplex PCR, lists solely in-frame clones and lacks some. The V and J calls and clone size come from that table; D and trimming were worked out from the DNA. The sample has 50,000 to 70,000 clones, roughly three quarters seen once; the top ten hold over 20%. Trimming took 3 bases from V and 9 from J; bases not matched to a gene: 5. The CDR3 contains 13 residues. Germline V lookup: CDR1 DFQATT, CDR2 SNEGSKA (reference sequence). Source material: peripheral blood. The sequence came from a man aged 50-60 years with active or convalescent COVID-19. The genes are TRBV20-1 and TRBJ1-6; TRBD1 matches at 7 bases. This CDR3 reads CSASPGGISPLHF. The CDR3 DNA reads TGCAGTGCTAGTCCAGGGGGAATTTCACCCCTCCACTTT.